One and the same sample provided the 8 T cell receptor beta chains below, sequenced in a study of T cell repertoires in cytomegalovirus infection. TCRdb ran MiXCR on the reads and lists one entry per CDR3 protein. The top ten clones hold around 8% of a sample with nearly 650,000 distinct CDR3 sequences, 20% to 25% of them seen once. The sequenced sample consisted of CD8+ T cells from PBMCs. All receptors derive from a human donor in good health (CMV status not recorded). Some clones in this sample may be carry-over from other donors' samples.

V gene TRBV5-1 combines with J gene TRBJ2-3; possible D gene TRBD1, 6 bases. Trimming left V 0 bases short and J 5 bases short, with 13 bases between. Germline assignment: CDR1 SGHRS and CDR2 YFSETQ. This CDR3 is built from 15 residues. Here the CDR3 DNA reads TGCGCCAGCAGCTTGGAGGAACAGGGTAGAGATACGCAGTATTTT. Translation gives CASSLEEQGRDTQYF.

This clonotype was observed a handful of times. The V call is TRBV28, the J call TRBJ2-3, with a possible D match to TRBD1 (6 bases). Germline values: CDR1 MDHEN, CDR2 SYDVKM. V was cut by 4 bases and J by 1 base, with 9 bases left in between. This CDR3 comprises 14 residues. CDR3 nucleotides: TGTGCCAGCAGTTCCCGACAGGGCACAGATACGCAGTATTTT. Its protein is CASSSRQGTDTQYF.

This clonotype was found many times. This sequence joins TRBV6-5 and TRBJ1-1; unclear D gene. Trimming stripped 5 bases from V and 0 bases from J, with 7 bases between. Germline CDR1 MNHEY, CDR2 SVGAGI. The CDR3 covers 13 residues. CDR3 sequence (DNA): TGTGCCAGCAGTCCTAACTTGAACACTGAAGCTTTCTTT. Translated: CASSPNLNTEAFF.

The rearrangement links TRBV7-8 to TRBJ1-2; TRBD1 matches 8 bases. In germline, CDR1 is SGHVS, CDR2 FQNEAQ. The CDR3 totals 15 residues. After removal of 5 bases from V and 8 bases from J, the junction contained 13 bases not matched to a gene. Here the CDR3 reads CASSPPPGTGEGYTF. In DNA form, the CDR3 reads TGTGCCAGCAGCCCTCCACCCGGGACAGGAGAAGGCTACACCTTC.

This clonotype was counted between two and nine times. The chain joins TRBV15 to TRBJ2-1, with 10 bases lining up with TRBD1. Unmatched junction bases numbered 1, after V lost 5 bases and J lost 12 bases. The CDR3 has 11 amino acids. The germline CDR1 and CDR2 sequences are LNHNV and YYDKDF (reference sequence). The CDR3 is CATSGQGGQFF. CDR3 nucleotides: TGTGCCACCAGCGGACAGGGGGGGCAGTTCTTC.

V gene TRBV10-3 combines with J gene TRBJ2-3, with 9 bases lining up with TRBD2. The CDR3 length is 18 residues. V was pared by 3 bases and J by 2 bases, with 12 bases of the junction left unmatched. Germline loops: CDR1 ENHRY, CDR2 SYGVKD. The chain's CDR3 is CAISDEEWASGDTDTQYF. The CDR3 DNA is TGTGCCATCAGTGATGAGGAATGGGCTAGCGGGGACACAGATACGCAGTATTTT.

In this sample, this clonotype turned up a few times. The V and J genes are TRBV7-9 and TRBJ2-6; D unresolved. The germline CDR1 and CDR2 sequences are SEHNR and FQNEAQ (reference sequence). The V end was cut by 5 bases, the J end by 4 bases, with 9 bases between. The CDR3 loop spans 14 amino acids. CDR3 coding DNA: TGTGCCAGCAGCCTACCGGTCGGGGCCAACGTCCTGACTTTC. Protein sequence: CASSLPVGANVLTF.

V is TRBV15 and J is TRBJ2-1; D might be TRBD1 (6 bases). This CDR3 has 15 residues. Trimming shortened V by 4 bases and J by 2 bases, and 12 bases separated the two germline ends. The germline V gene encodes CDR1 LNHNV and CDR2 YYDKDF (reference sequence). DNA of the CDR3: TGTGCCACCAGCACAGGGGATCTAACCTACAATGAGCAGTTCTTC. It translates to CATSTGDLTYNEQFF.